This section outlines one T cell receptor beta chain sequence together with its context. The antigen is unknown. The junction departs from the called germline gene at one end, perhaps through a read error. The data belong to a study of cytomegalovirus exposure and HLA in healthy donors. Study-level background: The same platform was used for the roughly 120 validation repertoires and the approximately 700 first-cohort repertoires, a later analysis reported. General observations from the study: Listed as cytomegalovirus-associated were 164 TCR beta chains. That first-cohort TCR clusters tended to co-occur in the roughly 120 validation repertoires was found in a later analysis. The CMV antigen specificity of a few CMV-associated chains was confirmed through in vitro analysis.

Germline CDR1 and CDR2: GTSNPN and SVGIG (reference sequence). The length of the CDR3 is 12 residues. This table comes from immunoSEQ multiplex PCR, and its TCRdb copy is limited to in-frame clones, with some not included. The sample has about 120,000 clones, over 75% seen once. The sample consisted of PBMCs. This sequence was found in a woman in her twenties or thirties in good health and CMV-seropositive. The chain couples TRBV30 to TRBJ2-7, with D possibly being TRBD1 or TRBD2 (6 bases each). CDR3 protein: CARRGHPYEQYF. CDR3 in DNA: TGTGCCCGGAGGGGACACCCCTACGAGCAGTACTTC.